The source of this T cell receptor (beta chain) is a study of T cells in localized non-small cell lung cancer. Points from the study as a whole: For the top 100 tumor clones, a median approximately 61 also appeared in adjacent lung.

Germline V gives CDR1 SGHNT, CDR2 YYREEE (reference sequence). The CDR3 has 14 residues. V lost 0 bases and J 6 bases, leaving 12 bases between the germline ends. In regard to this clone: Antigen specificity is unknown.

Only in-frame clones appear in the TCRdb table, and some are missing; sequencing was by immunoSEQ multiplex PCR. Of roughly 30,000 clones in the sample, about 91% were seen once. V gene TRBV5-4 combines with J gene TRBJ1-1; D remains ambiguous. The sequence was collected from a man aged 40-75 years with stage II lung adenocarcinoma. Sequences were derived from PBMCs, sampled before any cancer treatment. Here the CDR3 reads CASSLVGNQAEAFF. DNA of the CDR3: TGTGCCAGCAGCTTGGTAGGGAATCAAGCTGAAGCTTTCTTT.